These 7 T cell receptor beta chains originate from one sample sequenced in a study of CD8+CD57+ T cells in acquired aplastic anemia. The use of genomic DNA as template underpinned the TCR beta VDJ and CDR3 profiling. TCRdb processed the reads anew with MiXCR; each CDR3 protein has one entry. The sample carries a few hundred thousand distinct CDR3 sequences, 65% to 80% recorded once. Sequenced material: sorted CD4+, CD8+, or CD8+CD57+ T cells (not recorded which) from PBMCs. Receptor source: a human donor in good health, serving as a control.

With regard to this clonotype: Germline and junction disagree at one end, which may indicate a read error. The chain couples TRBV10-3 to TRBJ2-1; D is unclear. The germline V gene encodes CDR1 ENHRY and CDR2 SYGVKD. The CDR3 spans 11 residues. For the CDR3, the DNA is TGTCCCATCAGTGCGTACAATGAGCAGTTCTTC. Translated: CPISAYNEQFF.

This clonotype has more than one count but fewer than ten. Given a much more abundant clone one base away, this may be a read error. This sequence joins TRBV19 and TRBJ1-1; TRBD1 agrees at 7 bases. CDR1 is LNHDA and CDR2 is SQIVND in the germline V gene (reference sequence). This CDR3 is built from 12 residues. The CDR3 sequence: CTSSTTGAEALF. For the CDR3, the DNA is TGTACCAGTAGTACCACAGGGGCTGAAGCTCTCTTT.

This clonotype turned up a few times. V and J are TRBV10-3 and TRBJ2-2, with no clear D. This CDR3 comprises 12 residues. CDR1 and CDR2 from the germline V gene are ENHRY and SYGVKD. V gave up 4 bases and J gave up 0 bases, with 0 bases separating them. The CDR3, as DNA: TGTGCCATCAGTGCGAACACCGGGGAGCTGTTTTTT. Residues: CAISANTGELFF.

This clonotype was counted at least ten times. V usage is TRBV19 and J usage is TRBJ2-7; D ambiguous. The CDR3 loop spans 13 amino acids. Germline lookup yields CDR1 LNHDA and CDR2 SQIVND (reference sequence). Trimming took 7 bases from V and 0 from J, leaving 10 bases between them. The CDR3 is CASTGRSSYEQYF. CDR3 nucleotides: TGTGCCAGTACCGGACGGAGCTCCTACGAGCAGTACTTC.

CDR3 nucleotides: TGTGCCAGTACCCTAAACCCAGGGACGGACACTGAAGCTTTCTTT. Translating gives CASTLNPGTDTEAFF. The chain has TRBV19 and TRBJ1-1, with D possibly being TRBD1 (5 bases). V gave up 7 bases and J gave up 3 bases, with 18 bases separating them. The CDR3 is 15 amino acids. The germline CDR1 and CDR2 sequences are LNHDA and SQIVND (reference sequence). The whole variable domain, remainder taken from reference TRBV19 and TRBJ1-1, is DGGITQSPKYLFRKEGQNVTLSCEQNLNHDAMYWYRQDPGQGLRLIYYSQIVNDFQKGDIAEGYSVSREKKESFPLTVTSAQKNPTAFYLCASTLNPGTDTEAFFGQGTRLTVV.

The chain employs TRBV5-1 and TRBJ1-4, with no clear D. V was shortened by 5 bases and J by 6 bases, with 14 bases between the two germline ends. CDR1 SGHRS and CDR2 YFSETQ come from the germline V gene. The CDR3 extends over 14 amino acids. CDR3 in amino acids: CASRDERVDEKLFF. DNA of the CDR3: TGCGCCAGCAGGGACGAAAGGGTAGATGAAAAACTGTTTTTT.

Concerning this clonotype: Mismatch with germline at one junction end may stem from a read error. The chain uses TRBV7-2 and TRBJ2-1, with a possible D match to TRBD1 (6 bases). Germline values: CDR1 SGHTA, CDR2 FQGNSA. The CDR3 sequence is 15 residues long. The CDR3 region has the DNA TGTGCCAGCAGCCGCTGGGACACGAACGCGACCTTACGTTACTTC. Translated, it gives CASSRWDTNATLRYF.